This TCR beta chain was documented in a study of technical replicates of blood from a handful of donors. Produced via immunoSEQ multiplex PCR; TCRdb's table is partial and in-frame only. The table lists around 92,000 clones, 95% of them singletons. Trimming took 6 bases from V and 1 from J; bases not matched to a gene: 3. CDR3 length: 15 amino acids. Germline V lookup: CDR1 SGHRS, CDR2 YFSETQ. This sequence joins TRBV5-1 and TRBJ2-5, with 13 bases fitting TRBD2. The sample comprised T cells isolated from PBMCs. This receptor was obtained from a human donor in good health. CDR3 sequence (DNA): TGCGCCAGCATACTAGCGGGAGGGAGCCAAGAGACCCAGTACTTC. Translation gives CASILAGGSQETQYF.